This is a list of T cell receptor beta chains from one sample in a study of shared clonotypes between healthy human individuals. TCRdb's table, derived via immunoSEQ multiplex PCR, lists solely in-frame clones and lacks some. The table lists about 660,000 clones, approximately 79% of them singletons, with more than 1.5% in the top ten. The sequenced sample consisted of memory CD4+ T cells sorted from blood. The source of these receptors is a woman between 25 and 40 years old in good health. Each CDR3 is given with its conserved first and last residue. A D gene is named only where the DNA matches it firmly. Rows give clone size only sometimes, using once, few, many, or a class for an expanded clone.

V	D	size	J	CDR3	DNA
TRBV27	TRBD1	NA	TRBJ2-5	CASSADRGTQYF	TGTGCCAGCAGTGCGGACAGGGGGACCCAGTACTTC
TRBV18	NA	once	TRBJ1-2	CASSPGASSGYTF	TGTGCCAGCTCTCCCGGGGCATCGTCTGGCTACACCTTC
TRBV7-3	NA	few	TRBJ1-2	CASSLTEGYGYTF	TGTGCCAGCAGCTTAACGGAGGGCTATGGCTACACCTTC
TRBV4-1	NA	NA	TRBJ2-3	CASSQAEGTSTDTQYF	TGCGCCAGCAGCCAAGCTGAAGGAACGAGCACAGATACGCAGTATTTT
TRBV5-1	NA	NA	TRBJ2-3	CASSLALQAGSDTQYF	TGCGCCAGCAGCTTGGCCTTACAGGCTGGTTCAGATACGCAGTATTTT
TRBV27	NA	NA	TRBJ2-7	CASSLRVGVDPYEQYF	TGTGCCAGCAGTTTGAGGGTCGGAGTAGACCCCTACGAGCAGTACTTC
TRBV4-2	TRBD2	few	TRBJ2-3	CASSLVAGLAGDTQYF	TGTGCCAGCAGCTTGGTCGCGGGACTAGCAGGGGATACGCAGTATTTT
TRBV2	NA	NA	TRBJ1-5	CASSENSGDQPQHF	TGTGCCAGCAGTGAAAACAGCGGAGATCAGCCCCAGCATTTT
TRBV27	TRBD1	once	TRBJ2-6	CASSAYRGQTGANVLTF	TGTGCCAGCAGTGCCTACAGGGGCCAGACTGGGGCCAACGTCCTGACTTTC
TRBV28	NA	few	TRBJ1-1	CASDRSGSGVSAFF	TGTGCCAGCGACCGATCGGGTTCGGGGGTGTCGGCTTTCTTT
TRBV12-5	TRBD1	once	TRBJ2-3	CASGFGTEASTDTQYF	TGTGCTAGTGGTTTTGGGACAGAAGCTAGCACAGATACGCAGTATTTT
TRBV20-1	NA	once	TRBJ1-2	CSATNGGYTF	TGCAGTGCTACGAACGGGGGCTACACCTTC
TRBV18	TRBD2	NA	TRBJ2-3	CASSVVAGVTDTQYF	TGTGCCAGCTCCGTGGTAGCGGGAGTTACAGATACGCAGTATTTT
TRBV2	NA	NA	TRBJ2-5	CASNGQSETQYF	TGTGCCAGCAATGGACAGTCAGAGACCCAGTACTTC
TRBV18	NA	NA	TRBJ1-4	CASSLTSGGVNEKLFF	TGTGCCAGCTCACTGACGTCCGGAGGGGTTAATGAAAAACTGTTTTTT
TRBV28	NA	NA	TRBJ2-1	CASSPPRESEQFF	TGTGCCAGCAGTCCCCCCCGGGAGTCTGAGCAGTTCTTC
TRBV7-9	NA	NA	TRBJ1-2	CASSRGEYYGYTF	TGTGCCAGCAGCCGAGGGGAGTACTATGGCTACACCTTC
TRBV6-5	TRBD1	NA	TRBJ2-1	CASSRDRGYNEQFF	TGTGCCAGCAGCCGGGACAGGGGCTACAATGAGCAGTTCTTC
TRBV19	NA	NA	TRBJ1-1	CASSTSGMNTEAFF	TGTGCCAGTAGTACTTCCGGTATGAACACTGAAGCTTTCTTT
TRBV11-2	TRBD1	many	TRBJ1-1	CASSLGQGDTEAFF	TGTGCCAGCAGCTTAGGACAGGGGGACACTGAAGCTTTCTTT
TRBV5-4	TRBD2	NA	TRBJ2-2	CASSLSGGNTGELFF	TGTGCCAGCAGCCTTAGCGGGGGAAACACCGGGGAGCTGTTTTTT
TRBV9	NA	NA	TRBJ2-1	CASKRADRNEQFF	TGTGCCAGCAAAAGGGCAGATCGGAATGAGCAGTTCTTC
TRBV7-2	NA	NA	TRBJ2-4	CASSSPVSRDAKNIQYF	TGTGCCAGCAGCTCTCCCGTTTCCCGGGACGCCAAAAACATTCAGTACTTC
TRBV6-5	NA	NA	TRBJ1-1	CASSQQPGANTEAFF	TGTGCCAGCAGTCAACAACCGGGGGCGAACACTGAAGCTTTCTTT